Sequencing of this TCR beta chain was carried out in a study of blood T cell repertoires in COVID-19. For the study at large: The cDNA or gDNA used as material had been derived from T cells, B-cell-depleted T cells, or PBMCs.

The V gene lost 2 bases and the J gene lost 6 bases, with 14 bases spanning the gap. From germline, CDR1 is MGHRA and CDR2 YSYEKL. The CDR3 spans 15 residues. In the study's own analysis: Researchers report that nucleated cell counts were estimated from reference gene primer amplification. The protocol was immunoSEQ multiplex PCR, while the TCRdb copy is restricted to in-frame clones and leaves out a portion. Clone size and the V and J calls come from that table; the DNA yielded D and trimming. The sample shows tens of thousands of clones, around nine tenths of them seen only once. The V call is TRBV4-1, the J call TRBJ2-1; D is undetermined. The TCR originated in a man in his sixties or seventies with acute or convalescent COVID-19. Source material: peripheral blood. The CDR3 nucleotides read TGCGCCAGCAGCCAAATGAGTAGCACCCTCAATGAGCAGTTCTTC. Translated: CASSQMSSTLNEQFF.